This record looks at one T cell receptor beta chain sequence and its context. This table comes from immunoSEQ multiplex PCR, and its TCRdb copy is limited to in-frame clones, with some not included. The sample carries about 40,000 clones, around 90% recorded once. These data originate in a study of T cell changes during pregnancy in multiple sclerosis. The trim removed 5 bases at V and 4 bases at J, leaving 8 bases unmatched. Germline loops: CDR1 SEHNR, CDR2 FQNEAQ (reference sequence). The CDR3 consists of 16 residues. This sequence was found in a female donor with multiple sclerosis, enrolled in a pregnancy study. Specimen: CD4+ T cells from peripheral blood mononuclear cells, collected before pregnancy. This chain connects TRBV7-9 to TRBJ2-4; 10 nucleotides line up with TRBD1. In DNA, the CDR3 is TGTGCCAGCAGCCTTTGGACAGGGGGTAGTAAAAACATTCAGTACTTC. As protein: CASSLWTGGSKNIQYF. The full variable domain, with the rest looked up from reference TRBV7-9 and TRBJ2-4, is DTGVSQNPRHKITKRGQNVTFRCDPISEHNRLYWYRQTLGQGPEFLTYFQNEAQLEKSRLLSDRFSAERPKGSFSTLEIQRTEQGDSAMYLCASSLWTGGSKNIQYFGAGTRLSVL.